This T cell receptor (beta chain) was found in a study of beta chain features in type 1 diabetes. Study in general: There was similarity between patients and healthy donors in age, gender and cell yields. The study, taken as a whole, reports: The similarity of naive, central memory and Treg TCRB repertoires appeared greater among patients than among healthy donors. In all four CD4+ subsets, TCRB CDR3 length was significantly, moderately reduced in type 1 diabetes.

The investigators reverse transcribed all of the isolated RNA, so they sequenced expressed TCRB transcripts. Libraries were prepared by immunoSEQ multiplex PCR; TCRdb keeps only in-frame clonotypes and omits some of them. Altogether around 130,000 clones are present, approximately 16% being singletons, with the ten largest covering about 2.5%. The CDR3 contains 16 residues. Germline CDR1 KGHSH, CDR2 LQKENI. Trimming cost V 0 bases and J 6 bases, with 18 bases left between them. For this clone: No antigen is known for it.

Sample: central memory CD4+ T cells from blood. The sequence was collected from a man younger than 45 with type 1 diabetes. The chain links TRBV18 to TRBJ2-7; D perhaps matches TRBD1 (5 bases). The CDR3 DNA reads TGTGCCAGCTCACCACCCTCCGGATACAGGAAGGGCGAGCAGTACTTC. As protein: CASSPPSGYRKGEQYF.